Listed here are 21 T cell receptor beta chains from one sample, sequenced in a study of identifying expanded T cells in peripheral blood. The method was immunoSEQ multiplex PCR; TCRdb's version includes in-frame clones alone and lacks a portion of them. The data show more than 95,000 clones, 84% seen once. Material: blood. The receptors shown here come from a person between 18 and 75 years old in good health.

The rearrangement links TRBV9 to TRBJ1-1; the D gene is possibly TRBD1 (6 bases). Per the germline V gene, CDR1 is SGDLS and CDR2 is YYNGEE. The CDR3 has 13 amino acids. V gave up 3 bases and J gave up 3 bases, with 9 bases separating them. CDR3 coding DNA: TGTGCCAGCAGCGGCCACAGGGACACTGAAGCTTTCTTT. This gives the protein CASSGHRDTEAFF.

For the CDR3, the DNA is TGTGCCAGCAGCTTGGGTGGTCAGGTGGATCTTTTGACACCCCTCCACTTT. Translating it yields CASSLGGQVDLLTPLHF. This chain joins TRBV5-8 and TRBJ1-6; D unresolved. CDR3 length equals 17 residues. Deletions cut 0 bases from V and 11 bases from J, with 21 bases between. The germline CDR1 and CDR2 sequences are SGHTS and YDEGEE.

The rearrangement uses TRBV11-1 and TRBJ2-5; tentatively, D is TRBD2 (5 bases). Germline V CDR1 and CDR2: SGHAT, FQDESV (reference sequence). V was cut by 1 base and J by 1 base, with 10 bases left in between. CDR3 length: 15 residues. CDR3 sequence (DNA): TGTGCCAGCAGCTTAGGGCGGGTTCGCCAAGAGACCCAGTACTTC. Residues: CASSLGRVRQETQYF.

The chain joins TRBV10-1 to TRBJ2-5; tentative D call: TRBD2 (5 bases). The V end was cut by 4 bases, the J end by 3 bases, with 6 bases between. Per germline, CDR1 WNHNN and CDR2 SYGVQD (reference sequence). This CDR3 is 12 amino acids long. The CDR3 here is CASSAGEETQYF. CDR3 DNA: TGCGCCAGCAGTGCCGGGGAAGAGACCCAGTACTTC.

CDR3 sequence: CASSPQDRLPGNTIYF. The CDR3 nucleotides are TGTGCCAGCTCACCACAGGACAGGCTCCCTGGAAACACCATATATTTT. J is TRBJ1-3 and V is TRBV18, with 7 bases that match TRBD1. Germline-derived CDR1 and CDR2 are KGHSH and LQKENI. V lost 1 base to trimming and J lost 2 bases; unmatched junction nucleotides: 5. The CDR3 length is 16 residues.

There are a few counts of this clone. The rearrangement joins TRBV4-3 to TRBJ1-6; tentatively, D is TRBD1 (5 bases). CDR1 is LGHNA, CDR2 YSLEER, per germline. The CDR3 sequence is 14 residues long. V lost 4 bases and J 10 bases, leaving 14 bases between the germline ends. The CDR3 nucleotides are TGCGCCAGCAGCCCACGAGGGGCTGGGTCACCCCTCCACTTT. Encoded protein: CASSPRGAGSPLHF.

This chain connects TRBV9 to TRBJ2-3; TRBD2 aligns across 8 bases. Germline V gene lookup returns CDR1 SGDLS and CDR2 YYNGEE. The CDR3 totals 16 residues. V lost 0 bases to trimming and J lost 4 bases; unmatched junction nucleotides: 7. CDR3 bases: TGTGCCAGCAGCGTAGGCGGTAGCGGGGTCTCAGATACGCAGTATTTT. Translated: CASSVGGSGVSDTQYF.

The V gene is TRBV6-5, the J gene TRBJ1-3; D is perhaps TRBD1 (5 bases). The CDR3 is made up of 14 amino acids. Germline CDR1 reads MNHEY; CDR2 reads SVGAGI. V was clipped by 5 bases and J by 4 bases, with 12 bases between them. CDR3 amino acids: CASSPSGRGNTIYF. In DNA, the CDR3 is TGTGCCAGCAGTCCCTCGGGGCGGGGAAACACCATATATTTT.

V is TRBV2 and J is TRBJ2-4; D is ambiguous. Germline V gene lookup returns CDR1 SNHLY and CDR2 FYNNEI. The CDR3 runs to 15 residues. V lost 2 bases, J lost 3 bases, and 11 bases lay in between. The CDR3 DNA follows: TGTGCCAGCAGTGAAAGAGTCGACGGCAAAAACATTCAGTACTTC. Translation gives CASSERVDGKNIQYF.

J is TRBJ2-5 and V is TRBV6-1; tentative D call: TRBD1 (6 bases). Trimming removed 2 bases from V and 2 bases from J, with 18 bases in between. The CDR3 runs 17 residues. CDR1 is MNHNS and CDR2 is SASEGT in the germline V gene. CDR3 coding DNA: TGTGCCAGCAGTGAATATTTCGCCGGGACATCACAAGAGACCCAGTACTTC. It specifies CASSEYFAGTSQETQYF.

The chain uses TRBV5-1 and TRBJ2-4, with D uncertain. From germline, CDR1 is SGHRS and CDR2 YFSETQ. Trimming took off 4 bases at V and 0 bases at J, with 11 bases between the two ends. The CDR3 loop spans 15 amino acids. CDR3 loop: CASSIGTIAKNIQYF. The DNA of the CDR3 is TGCGCCAGCAGCATAGGAACTATAGCCAAAAACATTCAGTACTTC.

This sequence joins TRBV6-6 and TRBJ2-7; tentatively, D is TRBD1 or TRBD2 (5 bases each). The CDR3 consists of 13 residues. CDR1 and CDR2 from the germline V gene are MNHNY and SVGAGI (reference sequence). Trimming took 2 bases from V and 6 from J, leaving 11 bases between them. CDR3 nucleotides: TGTGCCAGCAGTTACAGAGGGGAAGGCGAGCAGTACTTC. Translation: CASSYRGEGEQYF.

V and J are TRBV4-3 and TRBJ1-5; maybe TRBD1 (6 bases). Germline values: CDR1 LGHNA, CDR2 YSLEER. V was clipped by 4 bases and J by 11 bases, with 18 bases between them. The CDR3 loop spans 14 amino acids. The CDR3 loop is CASSPGAQQSAQHF. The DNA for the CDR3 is TGCGCCAGCAGCCCGGGGGCGCAGCAATCAGCCCAGCATTTT.

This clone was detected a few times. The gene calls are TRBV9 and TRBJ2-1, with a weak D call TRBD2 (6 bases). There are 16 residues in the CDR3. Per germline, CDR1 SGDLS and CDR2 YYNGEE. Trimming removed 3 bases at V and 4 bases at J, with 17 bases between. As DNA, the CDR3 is TGTGCCAGCAGCGCCTCGTCAGCGGGCCAGTACAATGAGCAGTTCTTC. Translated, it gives CASSASSAGQYNEQFF.

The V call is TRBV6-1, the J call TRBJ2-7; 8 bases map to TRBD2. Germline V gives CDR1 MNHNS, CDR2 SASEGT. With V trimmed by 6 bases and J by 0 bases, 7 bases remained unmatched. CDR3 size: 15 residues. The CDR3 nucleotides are TGTGCCAGCAGGCTTCTAGCGGGCGTCTCCTACGAGCAGTACTTC. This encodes CASRLLAGVSYEQYF.

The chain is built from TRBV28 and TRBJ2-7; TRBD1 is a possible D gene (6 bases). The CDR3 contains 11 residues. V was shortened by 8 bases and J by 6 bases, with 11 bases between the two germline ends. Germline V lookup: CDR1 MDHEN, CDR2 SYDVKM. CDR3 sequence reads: CASSDSREQYF. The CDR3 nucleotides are TGTGCCAGCTCGGACAGTCGCGAGCAGTACTTC.

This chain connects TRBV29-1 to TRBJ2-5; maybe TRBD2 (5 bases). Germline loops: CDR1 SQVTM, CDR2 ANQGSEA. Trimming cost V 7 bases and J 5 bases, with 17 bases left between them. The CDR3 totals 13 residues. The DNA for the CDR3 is TGCAGCGCCCGCCGGGGTCTCGCGGAGACCCAGTACTTC. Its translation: CSARRGLAETQYF.

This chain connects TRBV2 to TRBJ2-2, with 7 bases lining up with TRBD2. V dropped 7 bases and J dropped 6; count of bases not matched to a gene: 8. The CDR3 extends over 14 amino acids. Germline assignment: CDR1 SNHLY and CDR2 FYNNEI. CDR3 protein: CASKGRGVSGELFF. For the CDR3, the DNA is TGTGCCAGCAAGGGGAGGGGCGTTTCCGGGGAGCTGTTTTTT.

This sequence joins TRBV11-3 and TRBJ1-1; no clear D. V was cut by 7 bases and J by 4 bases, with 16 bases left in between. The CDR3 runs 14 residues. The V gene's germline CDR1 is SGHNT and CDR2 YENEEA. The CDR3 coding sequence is TGTGCCAGCACCCTCGATGGGGTTAGCACTGAAGCTTTCTTT. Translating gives CASTLDGVSTEAFF.

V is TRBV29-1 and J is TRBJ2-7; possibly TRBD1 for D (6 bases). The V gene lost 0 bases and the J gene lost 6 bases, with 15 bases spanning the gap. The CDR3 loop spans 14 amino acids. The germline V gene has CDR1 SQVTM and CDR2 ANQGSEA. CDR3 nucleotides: TGCAGCGTTGAAGAGTCCGTAACAGGGCGCGAGCAGTACTTC. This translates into CSVEESVTGREQYF.

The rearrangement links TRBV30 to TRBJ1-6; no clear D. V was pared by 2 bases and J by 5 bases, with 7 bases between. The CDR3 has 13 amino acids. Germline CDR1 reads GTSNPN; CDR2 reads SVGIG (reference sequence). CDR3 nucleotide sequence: TGTGCCTGGAGTTTAAGGAATAATTCACCCCTCCACTTT. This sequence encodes CAWSLRNNSPLHF.